The clone carrying this TCR beta chain turned up a few times. Its antigen is currently unknown. The sample originates from a study of cytomegalovirus exposure and HLA in healthy donors. Notes on the study in general: The study recorded over 150 TCR beta chains that were cytomegalovirus-associated. Researchers reportedly found TCR beta sequences accurately predicted most subjects' HLA-A and HLA-B alleles.

V dropped 3 bases and J dropped 3 bases, with 8 bases sitting between them. Germline V gene data show CDR1 as SNHLY and CDR2 as FYNNEI. The CDR3 has 14 residues. The PCR contained 60 Vbeta and 13 Jbeta primers. The repertoire was sequenced with immunoSEQ multiplex PCR; TCRdb's copy has only in-frame clones and lacks some. The table includes about 160,000 clones, roughly 80% detected once. This sequence originates from a woman aged 45 to 65 in good health and CMV-seronegative. The V call is TRBV2, the J call TRBJ1-4, with no clear D. Sequences were obtained from PBMCs. The CDR3 loop reads CASSELQANEKLFF. As DNA, the CDR3 is TGTGCCAGCAGTGAGTTGCAGGCTAATGAAAAACTGTTTTTT.